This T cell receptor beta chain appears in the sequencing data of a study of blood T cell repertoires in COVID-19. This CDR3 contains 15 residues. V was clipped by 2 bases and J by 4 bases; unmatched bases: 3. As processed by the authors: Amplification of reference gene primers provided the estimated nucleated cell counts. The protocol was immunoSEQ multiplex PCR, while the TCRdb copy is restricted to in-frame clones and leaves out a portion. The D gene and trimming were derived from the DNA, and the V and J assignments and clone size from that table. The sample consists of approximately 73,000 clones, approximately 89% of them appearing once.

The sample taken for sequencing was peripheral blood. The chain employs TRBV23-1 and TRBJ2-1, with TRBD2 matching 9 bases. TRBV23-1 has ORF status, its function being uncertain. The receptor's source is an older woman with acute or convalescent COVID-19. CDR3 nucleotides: TGCGCCAGCAGTCAAAGGACTAGCGCTTACAATGAGCAGTTCTTC. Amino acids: CASSQRTSAYNEQFF.